Listed below are T cell receptor beta chains from one sample, sequenced in a study of shared clonotypes between healthy human individuals. TCRdb's table, derived via immunoSEQ multiplex PCR, lists solely in-frame clones and lacks some. The sample lists under 1,100,000 clones; approximately 72% were seen once. The sequenced material came from memory CD4+ T cells sorted from blood. These receptors came from a man younger than 35 in good health. CDR3s include the opening cysteine and the closing phenylalanine or tryptophan. D genes are given only for firm matches. Part of the rows lack a size; the others show once, few, many or a class for expanded clones.

>TRBJ2-5|TRBD2|TRBV2|.
TGTGCCAGCAGCAACCCTAGCGGGGGAGGGGAGACCCAGTACTTC
CASSNPSGGGETQYF
>TRBJ2-6|.|TRBV4-1|.
TGCGCCAGCAGCCAAGACCTTGGGTCTGGGGCCAACGTCCTGACTTTC
CASSQDLGSGANVLTF
>TRBJ1-3|.|TRBV6-1|.
TGTGCCAGCAGGGGGGGAGCGGGTGGAAACACCATATATTTT
CASRGGAGGNTIYF
>TRBJ1-1|.|TRBV15|few
TGTGCCACCAGCAGATACCGGTTGGGGTATTTCGGTGGTGAAGCTTTCTTT
CATSRYRLGYFGGEAFF
>TRBJ1-1|.|TRBV7-9|once
TGTGCCAGCAGTCCCGGTGGGAGCCCCCACACTGAAGCTTTCTTT
CASSPGGSPHTEAFF
>TRBJ2-3|TRBD1|TRBV28|.
TGTGCCAGCAGTTTGGGATGGACAGGGCGGGCAGATACGCAGTATTTT
CASSLGWTGRADTQYF
>TRBJ1-2|.|TRBV2|few
TGTGCCAGCAGCGAGAACCGCTACACCTTC
CASSENRYTF
>TRBJ1-6|.|TRBV2|.
TGTGCCAGCAGTCGAGGCGGTTCCTATAATTCACCCCTCCACTTT
CASSRGGSYNSPLHF
>TRBJ1-2|TRBD1|TRBV30|.
TGTGCCTGGAGTCGGACAGGGGGTTCCTATGGCTACACCTTC
CAWSRTGGSYGYTF
>TRBJ2-7|.|TRBV18|.
TGTGCCAGCTCTATTCAGCAGACCTCCTACGAGCAGTACTTC
CASSIQQTSYEQYF
>TRBJ2-5|.|TRBV2|once
TGTGCCAGCCAGAGGGGAGTCCAAGAGACCCAGTACTTC
CASQRGVQETQYF
>TRBJ2-1|.|TRBV7-2|few
TGTGCCAGCAGCTCCCTAGGGGGCTCCTACAATGAGCAGTTCTTC
CASSSLGGSYNEQFF
>TRBJ2-3|.|TRBV5-1|.
TGCGCCAGCACCTTAGCGGACTCTAGCACAGATACGCAGTATTTT
CASTLADSSTDTQYF
>TRBJ2-7|.|TRBV5-1|.
TGCGCCAGCAGCTTATTCGGGGGCCTCGAGCAGTACTTC
CASSLFGGLEQYF
>TRBJ2-7|.|TRBV27|.
TGTGCCAGCAGTCATCGGGGGGCGATCTACGAGCAGTACTTC
CASSHRGAIYEQYF
>TRBJ1-2|.|TRBV19|once
TGTGCCAGTATGAGAAAGGGGGGGCGCCTCTATGGCTACACCTTC
CASMRKGGRLYGYTF
>TRBJ1-2|TRBD1|TRBV7-2|.
TGTGCCAGCACCCAAGGGGGGACAGGTATCTATGGCTACACCTTC
CASTQGGTGIYGYTF
>TRBJ2-3|.|TRBV27|.
TGTGCCAGCAGTTTAACCAGAGGGGGTACGCAGTATTTT
CASSLTRGGTQYF
>TRBJ2-7|TRBD1|TRBV28|once
TGTGCCAGCAAGATAACAGGGGGTAGTTACGAGCAGTACTTC
CASKITGGSYEQYF
>TRBJ2-1|.|TRBV4-3|.
TGCGCCAGCAGCCAAGATGAGGTGCAGTTCTTC
CASSQDEVQFF
>TRBJ2-1|.|TRBV5-8|once
TGTGCCAGCAGCCTAGCCCTTAAAAACAATGAGCAGTTCTTC
CASSLALKNNEQFF
>TRBJ2-1|.|TRBV2|.
TGTGCCAGCAGTGATTGGAATGAGCAGTTCTTC
CASSDWNEQFF
>TRBJ1-2|.|TRBV5-6|.
TGTGCCAGCAGCTCATTTGAGCCGGGGGACTATGGCTACACCTTC
CASSSFEPGDYGYTF
>TRBJ2-2|.|TRBV4-3|.
TGCGCCAGCAGCCAAGTAATGTGGGCACCCACCGGGGAGCTGTTTTTT
CASSQVMWAPTGELFF
>TRBJ2-7|TRBD2|TRBV18|.
TGTGCCAGCTCACCCACCGTTCCGGGAGGGCCCGCCTACGAGCAGTACTTC
CASSPTVPGGPAYEQYF
>TRBJ1-2|.|TRBV5-1|.
TGCGCCAGCAGCTTGGATGGGGGAGACTATGGCTACACCTTC
CASSLDGGDYGYTF
>TRBJ1-1|.|TRBV6-6|once
TGTGCCAGCAGTCAGGACCGCTACACTGAAGCTTTCTTT
CASSQDRYTEAFF
>TRBJ2-6|.|TRBV7-7|.
TGTGCTAGCAGCCCCGGCAGCTCTGGGGCCAACGTCCTGACTTTC
CASSPGSSGANVLTF
>TRBJ1-1|.|TRBV6-6|.
TGTGCCAGCCAGCCGAAGAGGAACACTGAAGCTTTCTTT
CASQPKRNTEAFF
>TRBJ1-2|TRBD1|TRBV7-2|.
TGTGCCAGCAGCTCCAGGACAGGGGGTGTGGACGGCTACACCTTC
CASSSRTGGVDGYTF
>TRBJ2-5|.|TRBV11-2|few
TGTGCCAGCACCCTAGGGGACAAAGAGACCCAGTACTTC
CASTLGDKETQYF
>TRBJ2-7|.|TRBV6-1|.
TGTGCCAGCAGTGAATTGGGGCGCGAGCAGTACTTC
CASSELGREQYF
>TRBJ1-3|.|TRBV7-2|many
TGTGCCAGCAGCGTAGGGACCTCTGGAAACACCATATATTTT
CASSVGTSGNTIYF
>TRBJ1-2|TRBD1|TRBV10-3|.
TGTGCCATCACCCCGGGACAGGGGACCTATGGCTACACCTTC
CAITPGQGTYGYTF
>TRBJ1-2|TRBD1|TRBV5-4|.
TGTGCCAGCAGCTCACCGGACAGGGGATCACATGGCTACACCTTC
CASSSPDRGSHGYTF
>TRBJ2-3|.|TRBV19|few
TGTGCCAGTAGCACTAGAGATACGCAGTATTTT
CASSTRDTQYF
>TRBJ2-5|.|TRBV4-1|.
TGCGCCAGCAGCCTGGGGCTAGAGGAGACCCAGTACTTC
CASSLGLEETQYF
>TRBJ2-1|TRBD2|TRBV10-3|.
TGTGCCATCAGTCCCCGAGGCCTAGCGGGCCACAATGAGCAGTTCTTC
CAISPRGLAGHNEQFF
>TRBJ2-2|.|TRBV5-1|.
TGCGCCAGCAGAGTACCTGGGACGGCGAACACCGGGGAGCTGTTTTTT
CASRVPGTANTGELFF
>TRBJ1-1|.|TRBV30|few
TGTGCCTGGAGTGTAAGGACAGTAGCTTTCTTT
CAWSVRTVAFF
>TRBJ2-5|.|TRBV30|.
TGTGCCTGGAGTGTACCAGGGGGGTTCGAGACCCAGTACTTC
CAWSVPGGFETQYF
>TRBJ1-2|.|TRBV19|.
TGTGCCACTTCACCTGGACTCTATGGCTACACCTTC
CATSPGLYGYTF
>TRBJ1-3|.|TRBV10-3|.
TGTGCCACGCTTAGTGGAGACTCTGGAAACACCATATATTTT
CATLSGDSGNTIYF
>TRBJ2-2|TRBD1|TRBV19|.
TGTGCCAGTACAGTAGGGACAGGGTTCACCGGGGAGCTGTTTTTT
CASTVGTGFTGELFF
>TRBJ2-5|.|TRBV5-1|.
TGCGCCAGCAGCTTGGCCGGCAGGGAAGAGACCCAGTACTTC
CASSLAGREETQYF